A selection of T cell receptor beta chains follows, all from one sample in a study of beta chain features in type 1 diabetes. The data were produced by immunoSEQ multiplex PCR, yet TCRdb's version contains in-frame clones alone and is incomplete. The repertoire consists of about 930,000 clones, with 15% to 20% occurring once and the leading ten covering 0.02% to 0.03%. The sequencing input was naive CD4+ T cells from blood. The receptors were gathered from a woman aged 18-29 years in good health. Both conserved end residues are part of each CDR3. The order of the fields is V gene, J gene, CDR3 length, clone size, D gene, CDR3 DNA, CDR3 protein. D genes are given only for firm matches. Expanded clones get a size class; other rows say once, few or many, or leave the size out.

v_gene: TRBV21-1; j_gene: TRBJ2-7; len: 12; abundance: .; d_gene: .; CDR3nt: TGTGCCAGCAGCCCCATGGGTCTCGAGCAGTACTTC; CDR3aa: CASSPMGLEQYF
v_gene: TRBV9; j_gene: TRBJ2-5; len: 13; abundance: few; d_gene: .; CDR3nt: TGTGCCAGCAGCGTAGGAGAGATAGAGACCCAGTACTTC; CDR3aa: CASSVGEIETQYF
v_gene: TRBV4-3; j_gene: TRBJ1-4; len: 16; abundance: few; d_gene: TRBD1; CDR3nt: TGCGCCAGCAGCCACGGAAACAGGGGCAAAGGAGAAAAACTGTTTTTT; CDR3aa: CASSHGNRGKGEKLFF
v_gene: TRBV5-1; j_gene: TRBJ2-3; len: 16; abundance: .; d_gene: .; CDR3nt: TGCGCCAGCAGCTTGGGGTCCGGAAAACACACAGATACACAGTATTTT; CDR3aa: CASSLGSGKHTDTQYF
v_gene: TRBV14; j_gene: TRBJ1-2; len: 12; abundance: many; d_gene: .; CDR3nt: TGTGCCAGCAGCCAGCAGGGACATGGCTACACCTTC; CDR3aa: CASSQQGHGYTF
v_gene: TRBV5-1; j_gene: TRBJ2-1; len: 14; abundance: few; d_gene: .; CDR3nt: TGCGCCAGCAGCTTGGACAGACTATACAATGAGCAGTTCTTC; CDR3aa: CASSLDRLYNEQFF
v_gene: TRBV7-2; j_gene: TRBJ2-5; len: 16; abundance: few; d_gene: .; CDR3nt: TGTGCCAGCAGCTTAGCTCGATATCCGATAAAGGAGACCCAGTACTTC; CDR3aa: CASSLARYPIKETQYF
v_gene: TRBV19; j_gene: TRBJ2-5; len: 13; abundance: few; d_gene: TRBD2; CDR3nt: TGTGCCGTAAGCGGGCCCGGGAGGGAGACCCAGTACTTC; CDR3aa: CAVSGPGRETQYF
v_gene: TRBV11-2; j_gene: TRBJ2-7; len: 14; abundance: few; d_gene: TRBD1; CDR3nt: TGTGCCAGCAGCTACGGACAGGGGGCCTACGAGCAGTACTTC; CDR3aa: CASSYGQGAYEQYF
v_gene: TRBV9; j_gene: TRBJ2-7; len: 15; abundance: .; d_gene: .; CDR3nt: TGTGCCAGCAGCGTAGCTGCGGGTATGGGGGGCGAGCAGTACTTC; CDR3aa: CASSVAAGMGGEQYF
v_gene: TRBV7-2; j_gene: TRBJ2-1; len: 12; abundance: .; d_gene: .; CDR3nt: TGTGCCAGCAGCGCGACATACAATGAGCAGTTCTTC; CDR3aa: CASSATYNEQFF
v_gene: TRBV6-1; j_gene: TRBJ1-2; len: 13; abundance: .; d_gene: .; CDR3nt: TGTGCCAGCAGTGACCCCAGGTCCTATGGCTACACCTTC; CDR3aa: CASSDPRSYGYTF
v_gene: TRBV6-1; j_gene: TRBJ2-7; len: 15; abundance: few; d_gene: TRBD1; CDR3nt: TGTGCCAGCAGTGAAACGGGACAGGGCATTTACGAGCAGTACTTC; CDR3aa: CASSETGQGIYEQYF
v_gene: TRBV13; j_gene: TRBJ2-6; len: 13; abundance: few; d_gene: .; CDR3nt: TGTGCCAGCAGCTTACGAGGGGCCAACGTCCTGACTTTC; CDR3aa: CASSLRGANVLTF
v_gene: TRBV5-4; j_gene: TRBJ2-1; len: 14; abundance: .; d_gene: .; CDR3nt: TGTGCCAGCAGCTTCTCAGGGACCTACAATGAGCAGTTCTTC; CDR3aa: CASSFSGTYNEQFF
v_gene: TRBV6-6; j_gene: TRBJ2-5; len: 14; abundance: .; d_gene: TRBD1; CDR3nt: TGTGCCAGCAGCTCCGGGACAGGGTGGGAGACCCAGTACTTC; CDR3aa: CASSSGTGWETQYF
v_gene: TRBV10-3; j_gene: TRBJ2-1; len: 15; abundance: few; d_gene: .; CDR3nt: TGTGCCATCAGTGACTGGCGGGCCAAACTCCAAGAGCAGTTCTTC; CDR3aa: CAISDWRAKLQEQFF
v_gene: TRBV7-2; j_gene: TRBJ1-2; len: 13; abundance: few; d_gene: .; CDR3nt: TGTGCCAGCAGCTTCGGGTGGAACTATGGCTACACCTTC; CDR3aa: CASSFGWNYGYTF
v_gene: TRBV7-2; j_gene: TRBJ1-4; len: 12; abundance: .; d_gene: .; CDR3nt: TGTGCCAGCAGCTTATTGGGTGAAAAACTGTTTTTT; CDR3aa: CASSLLGEKLFF
v_gene: TRBV27; j_gene: TRBJ2-3; len: 12; abundance: .; d_gene: .; CDR3nt: TGTGCCAGCGGGTCTCGCACAGATACGCAGTATTTT; CDR3aa: CASGSRTDTQYF
v_gene: TRBV7-9; j_gene: TRBJ2-2; len: 15; abundance: few; d_gene: .; CDR3nt: TGTGCCAGCAGCTTAGAGGGTTCTGTCTCCGGGGAGCTGTTTTTT; CDR3aa: CASSLEGSVSGELFF
v_gene: TRBV28; j_gene: TRBJ2-4; len: 18; abundance: few; d_gene: TRBD1; CDR3nt: TGTGCCAGCAGCCGGACAGGGGGCAGCCGACTAGCCAAAAACATTCAGTACTTC; CDR3aa: CASSRTGGSRLAKNIQYF
v_gene: TRBV11-2; j_gene: TRBJ2-5; len: 17; abundance: .; d_gene: TRBD1; CDR3nt: TGTGCCAGCAGCCGAACAACAGGGGTCCTTGGCCAAGAGACCCAGTACTTC; CDR3aa: CASSRTTGVLGQETQYF
v_gene: TRBV5-6; j_gene: TRBJ2-3; len: 16; abundance: few; d_gene: TRBD2; CDR3nt: TGTGCCAGCAGCTTGAGGGCTAGCGGGAGAACAGATACGCAGTATTTT; CDR3aa: CASSLRASGRTDTQYF
v_gene: TRBV7-9; j_gene: TRBJ2-4; len: 17; abundance: few; d_gene: .; CDR3nt: TGTGCCAGCAGCTTAGGTACAGGGAACCTAGCCAAAAACATTCAGTACTTC; CDR3aa: CASSLGTGNLAKNIQYF
v_gene: TRBV9; j_gene: TRBJ2-7; len: 16; abundance: .; d_gene: TRBD2; CDR3nt: TGTGCCAGCAGCGTAGACCCTAGCGGGACCACCTACGAGCAGTACTTC; CDR3aa: CASSVDPSGTTYEQYF
v_gene: TRBV29-1; j_gene: TRBJ2-3; len: 14; abundance: .; d_gene: TRBD1; CDR3nt: TGCAGCGGGACCGGGACAGGGGGGCCAGATACGCAGTATTTT; CDR3aa: CSGTGTGGPDTQYF
v_gene: TRBV7-9; j_gene: TRBJ2-5; len: 13; abundance: few; d_gene: .; CDR3nt: TGTGCCAGCAGCTTTAACACCGGAAGGACCCAGTACTTC; CDR3aa: CASSFNTGRTQYF
v_gene: TRBV6-5; j_gene: TRBJ2-1; len: 13; abundance: .; d_gene: TRBD2; CDR3nt: TGTGCCAGCAGGATAGCGGGAGTCGATGAGCAGTTCTTC; CDR3aa: CASRIAGVDEQFF
v_gene: TRBV19; j_gene: TRBJ1-5; len: 16; abundance: few; d_gene: .; CDR3nt: TGTGCCAGTAACCCCCCCACCCATGGGGGCCATCAGCCCCAGCATTTT; CDR3aa: CASNPPTHGGHQPQHF
v_gene: TRBV27; j_gene: TRBJ1-4; len: 15; abundance: few; d_gene: .; CDR3nt: TGTGCCAGCAGTCGCAGACTCGCGCGGAATGAAAAACTGTTTTTT; CDR3aa: CASSRRLARNEKLFF
v_gene: TRBV4-1; j_gene: TRBJ1-5; len: 13; abundance: few; d_gene: .; CDR3nt: TGCGCCAGCAGCCAAGATTTTTCCCAGCCCCAGCATTTT; CDR3aa: CASSQDFSQPQHF
v_gene: TRBV4-3; j_gene: TRBJ1-4; len: 17; abundance: .; d_gene: TRBD1; CDR3nt: TGCGCCAGCAGCCAAGACCCGCGGGACAGGGCGGACGAAAAACTGTTTTTT; CDR3aa: CASSQDPRDRADEKLFF
v_gene: TRBV7-9; j_gene: TRBJ1-2; len: 14; abundance: .; d_gene: TRBD1; CDR3nt: TGTGCCAGCAGCTACGGACAGGGAAATTATGGCTACACCTTC; CDR3aa: CASSYGQGNYGYTF
v_gene: TRBV29-1; j_gene: TRBJ2-1; len: 16; abundance: few; d_gene: TRBD2; CDR3nt: TGCAGCGTTGGTGATAGCGGGAGGGGAACCTACAATGAGCAGTTCTTC; CDR3aa: CSVGDSGRGTYNEQFF
v_gene: TRBV7-2; j_gene: TRBJ2-1; len: 15; abundance: once; d_gene: TRBD1; CDR3nt: TGTGCCAGCAGCTCCCTCGCAGGACAGGACAATGAGCAGTTCTTC; CDR3aa: CASSSLAGQDNEQFF
v_gene: TRBV7-2; j_gene: TRBJ1-4; len: 15; abundance: .; d_gene: .; CDR3nt: TGTGCCAGCAGCGTAAACAGTGGGTCTAATGAAAAACTGTTTTTT; CDR3aa: CASSVNSGSNEKLFF
v_gene: TRBV7-3; j_gene: TRBJ2-2; len: 17; abundance: few; d_gene: TRBD2; CDR3nt: TGTGCCAGCAGCGATCGAGGTAGCGGGAGGTATTTCGGGGAGCTGTTTTTT; CDR3aa: CASSDRGSGRYFGELFF
v_gene: TRBV7-2; j_gene: TRBJ2-2; len: 17; abundance: few; d_gene: TRBD2; CDR3nt: TGTGCCAGCAGCTTAGTTTTTCCTAGCGGTTACACCGGGGAGCTGTTTTTT; CDR3aa: CASSLVFPSGYTGELFF
v_gene: TRBV2; j_gene: TRBJ2-5; len: 16; abundance: .; d_gene: .; CDR3nt: TGTGCCAGCAAGACCGGCGGGACGGCACCGGGTTTGATCCAGTACTTC; CDR3aa: CASKTGGTAPGLIQYF
v_gene: TRBV18; j_gene: TRBJ1-2; len: 15; abundance: few; d_gene: .; CDR3nt: TGTGCCAGCTCACCACCCGGGACGACGTATTATGGCTACACCTTC; CDR3aa: CASSPPGTTYYGYTF
v_gene: TRBV6-6; j_gene: TRBJ2-1; len: 16; abundance: few; d_gene: .; CDR3nt: TGTGCCAGCAGTTACCGCCCCCTAGGACAGCACAATGAGCAGTTCTTC; CDR3aa: CASSYRPLGQHNEQFF
v_gene: TRBV27; j_gene: TRBJ2-2; len: 12; abundance: .; d_gene: .; CDR3nt: TGTGCCAACCCAACAGGGACCGGGGAGCTGTTTTTT; CDR3aa: CANPTGTGELFF
v_gene: TRBV2; j_gene: TRBJ2-3; len: 15; abundance: few; d_gene: .; CDR3nt: TGTGCCAGCAGTGACGCAACAGGGTCCACAGATACGCAGTATTTT; CDR3aa: CASSDATGSTDTQYF
v_gene: TRBV18; j_gene: TRBJ2-2; len: 15; abundance: .; d_gene: TRBD2; CDR3nt: TGTGCCAGCTCACCGGGGACTAGCATCGACGGGGAGCTGTTTTTT; CDR3aa: CASSPGTSIDGELFF
v_gene: TRBV7-9; j_gene: TRBJ1-5; len: 18; abundance: .; d_gene: TRBD1; CDR3nt: TGTGCCAGCAGTTCCGAGACAGGGTTACCCTCAAGGGGTCAGCCCCAGCATTTT; CDR3aa: CASSSETGLPSRGQPQHF
v_gene: TRBV28; j_gene: TRBJ1-2; len: 13; abundance: few; d_gene: .; CDR3nt: TGTGCCAGCAGTTTGACGGCGGCTTATGGCTACACCTTC; CDR3aa: CASSLTAAYGYTF
v_gene: TRBV10-3; j_gene: TRBJ1-5; len: 15; abundance: few; d_gene: TRBD1; CDR3nt: TGTGCCATCAGTGAGTCTGGGACAGACAATCAGCCCCAGCATTTT; CDR3aa: CAISESGTDNQPQHF
v_gene: TRBV5-1; j_gene: TRBJ2-5; len: 16; abundance: few; d_gene: TRBD1; CDR3nt: TGCGCCAGCGGCGGACGACAGGGGGCTCGCCAAGAGACCCAGTACTTC; CDR3aa: CASGGRQGARQETQYF